These 18 T cell receptor beta chains share one sample of origin, sequenced in a study of blood T cell repertoires in COVID-19. Clones were sequenced by immunoSEQ multiplex PCR, and TCRdb holds only the in-frame ones, with some missing. The table has about 140,000 clones, more than 60% seen once. Sequenced sample: peripheral blood. The receptors were gathered from a woman aged 45 to 65 with active or convalescent COVID-19.

The chain uses TRBV7-8 and TRBJ2-2; TRBD2 might be the D (6 bases). V lost 2 bases, J lost 3 bases, and 10 bases lay in between. CDR1 and CDR2 from the germline V gene are SGHVS and FQNEAQ. This CDR3 has 15 residues. This CDR3 is CASSLWAGHTGELFF. The CDR3 DNA follows: TGTGCCAGCAGCTTATGGGCGGGGCACACCGGGGAGCTGTTTTTT.

The chain links TRBV2 to TRBJ2-2; TRBD2 matches at 10 bases. CDR3 length: 15 amino acids. V lost 2 bases, J lost 7 bases, and 4 bases stayed unmatched. Germline CDR1 and CDR2: SNHLY and FYNNEI. The CDR3 coding sequence is TGTGCCAGCAGTGAACTAGCGGGGGAGGTCGGGGAGCTGTTTTTT. Its translation: CASSELAGEVGELFF.

The CDR3 region is CASSPDRANSPLHF. The CDR3 nucleotides are TGTGCCAGCAGCCCGGACAGAGCTAATTCACCCCTCCACTTT. The V call is TRBV7-8, the J call TRBJ1-6; D might be TRBD1 (6 bases). The CDR3 totals 14 residues. Trimming stripped 5 bases from V and 6 bases from J, with 11 bases between. CDR1 and CDR2 (germline): SGHVS, FQNEAQ.

The chain joins TRBV7-9 to TRBJ2-7; 7 bases match TRBD2. V lost 3 bases, J lost 3 bases, and 2 bases stayed unmatched. Germline V lookup: CDR1 SEHNR, CDR2 FQNEAQ (reference sequence). The CDR3 covers 13 residues. This CDR3 reads CASSFRTSYEQYF. DNA for the CDR3: TGTGCCAGCAGCTTCCGGACTAGCTACGAGCAGTACTTC.

This clone was detected only once. This sequence joins TRBV7-9 and TRBJ2-7; maybe TRBD2 (6 bases). Germline-derived CDR1 and CDR2 are SEHNR and FQNEAQ (reference sequence). V was cut by 7 bases and J by 2 bases, with 9 bases left in between. This CDR3 is built from 12 residues. CDR3 residues: CASIREPYEQYF. For the CDR3, the DNA is TGTGCCAGCATTCGGGAGCCCTACGAGCAGTACTTC.

The chain joins TRBV6-2 or TRBV6-3 to TRBJ1-5; D perhaps matches TRBD1 (6 bases). Germline CDR1 reads MNHEY; CDR2 reads SVGEGT. The CDR3 sequence is 15 residues long. Trimming cost V 1 base and J 7 bases, with 14 bases left between them. The CDR3 loop reads CASSYLGHRDQPQHF. The CDR3 DNA reads TGTGCCAGCAGTTACTTGGGACATAGAGACCAGCCCCAGCATTTT.

This clone was detected only a few times. The chain couples TRBV7-2 to TRBJ2-1; possibly TRBD2 for D (6 bases). The CDR3 is 15 residues long. V lost 0 bases to trimming and J lost 7 bases, with 13 bases between them. Germline V gene lookup returns CDR1 SGHTA and CDR2 FQGNSA. CDR3 amino acids: CASSLAPGVGNEQFF. The DNA for the CDR3 is TGTGCCAGCAGCTTAGCCCCGGGAGTGGGTAATGAGCAGTTCTTC.

V and J are TRBV12-3 or TRBV12-4 and TRBJ2-5, with D maybe TRBD1 (6 bases). This CDR3 has 13 amino acids. V was clipped by 6 bases and J by 5 bases, with 13 bases between them. CDR3 nucleotides: TGTGCCAGCAGGGGGACATCAGGCGAGACCCAGTACTTC. Translating gives CASRGTSGETQYF.

This clone turned up a few times. The CDR3 bases are TGTGCCAGCAGTTCTGTACGGGTTAATTCACCCCTCCACTTT. Translation: CASSSVRVNSPLHF. The V gene is TRBV28, the J gene TRBJ1-6; D unclear. This CDR3 spans 14 amino acids. The germline V gene encodes CDR1 MDHEN and CDR2 SYDVKM. V lost 4 bases and J lost 6, with 10 bases in between.

This chain links TRBV28 with TRBJ2-7, with 7 bases fitting TRBD1. The junction had 17 bases not matched to a gene; V was cut back by 5 bases and J by 7 bases. This CDR3 spans 16 amino acids. CDR1 is MDHEN and CDR2 is SYDVKM in the germline V gene. The CDR3 loop is CASSVPAGTVWEEQYF. In DNA form, the CDR3 reads TGTGCCAGCAGTGTCCCTGCCGGGACAGTGTGGGAGGAGCAGTACTTC.

This clone came up a few times. The chain combines TRBV28 with TRBJ2-7; TRBD2 aligns across 8 bases. J lost 0 bases, V lost 7 bases, and 5 bases had no gene match. Germline values: CDR1 MDHEN, CDR2 SYDVKM. The CDR3 runs 14 residues. The CDR3 here is CASTQRGSSYEQYF. The CDR3 nucleotides are TGTGCCAGCACTCAGCGGGGGAGCTCCTACGAGCAGTACTTC.

This clone is a singleton in its sample. The chain is built from TRBV15 and TRBJ1-2; no clear D gene. Germline V CDR1 and CDR2: LNHNV, YYDKDF (reference sequence). The V end lost 0 bases, the J end lost 5 bases, and 10 bases lay between the germline ends. This CDR3 has 14 amino acids. The CDR3 sequence: CATSRDGQIYGYTF. CDR3 sequence (DNA): TGTGCCACCAGCAGAGATGGGCAGATTTATGGCTACACCTTC.

The chain has TRBV10-3 and TRBJ1-6; D perhaps matches TRBD1 (5 bases). This CDR3 has 14 amino acids. V lost 3 bases, J lost 10 bases, and 13 bases lay in between. Germline V lookup: CDR1 ENHRY, CDR2 SYGVKD. The CDR3 loop is CAISESQGRSPLHF. CDR3 sequence (DNA): TGTGCCATCAGTGAAAGCCAGGGTCGGTCACCCCTCCACTTT.

This chain links TRBV6-2 or TRBV6-3 with TRBJ2-3; 7 nucleotides agree with TRBD1. Unmatched junction bases numbered 7, after V lost 0 bases and J lost 4 bases. The CDR3 has 16 residues. The germline gives CDR1 MNHEY, CDR2 SVGEGT. CDR3 amino acids: CASSYSRQGGADTQYF. Written as DNA, the CDR3 is TGTGCCAGCAGTTACTCGAGACAGGGTGGCGCAGATACGCAGTATTTT.

The CDR3 protein is CASSLGLADTGELFF. The CDR3 DNA reads as TGTGCCAGCTCTCTGGGACTAGCGGACACCGGGGAGCTGTTTTTT. This chain joins TRBV18 and TRBJ2-2; 11 nucleotides match TRBD2. The V segment lost 6 bases and the J segment 3 bases; nucleotides outside the gene matches: 3. The CDR3 extends over 15 amino acids. Germline assignment: CDR1 KGHSH and CDR2 LQKENI. Full variable domain (outside the CDR3, taken from reference TRBV18 and TRBJ2-2): NAGVMQNPRHLVRRRGQEARLRCSPMKGHSHVYWYRQLPEEGLKFMVYLQKENIIDESGMPKERFSAEFPKEGPSILRIQQVVRGDSAAYFCASSLGLADTGELFFGEGSRLTVL.

This clone was observed a few times. The rearrangement joins TRBV7-3 to TRBJ1-2; 7 bases agree with TRBD1. Germline-derived CDR1 and CDR2 are SGHTA and FQGTGA. This CDR3 has 15 residues. The trim removed 5 bases at V and 6 bases at J, leaving 12 bases unmatched. Here the CDR3 reads CASSQTRDSTDGYTF. The CDR3 DNA follows: TGTGCCAGCAGCCAGACCCGGGACAGCACTGATGGCTACACCTTC.

V gene TRBV29-1 combines with J gene TRBJ2-3; unclear D gene. Germline-derived CDR1 and CDR2 are SQVTM and ANQGSEA. Trimming took 5 bases from V and 5 from J, leaving 11 bases between them. The CDR3 loop spans 12 amino acids. CDR3 protein: CSVLVRGDTQYF. The DNA of the CDR3 is TGCAGCGTTCTTGTCCGAGGAGATACGCAGTATTTT.

This clone was detected only a few times. The genes are TRBV30 and TRBJ2-2, with 10 bases fitting TRBD1. V trimming: 4 bases; J trimming: 1 base; junction bases outside the gene matches: 6. The CDR3 is made up of 16 amino acids. The germline V gene encodes CDR1 GTSNPN and CDR2 SVGIG (reference sequence). The CDR3 spells CAWNGGQGKNTGELFF. In DNA, the CDR3 is TGTGCCTGGAATGGGGGACAGGGGAAGAACACCGGGGAGCTGTTTTTT.